This T cell receptor (beta chain) stems from a study of siplizumab effects on memory and regulatory T cells. Findings of the study overall: Sequences below about 10^-5 frequency were poorly captured, limiting mapping of alloreactive clones.

In regard to this clone: Its antigen is unknown.

Data came from immunoSEQ multiplex PCR; TCRdb stores just in-frame clones and leaves some out. The table lists some 100,000 clones, approximately 91% of them singletons. The CDR3 extends over 12 amino acids. This chain joins TRBV21-1 and TRBJ2-7; TRBD2 is the table's D call, not checked against the DNA. TRBV21-1 counts as a pseudogene. The source material was CD4+ T cells sorted from blood. The clonotype was recovered from a human donor in good health. The CDR3 loop is CASSSRGNEQYF. The CDR3 DNA reads as TGTGCCAGCAGCTCCCGCGGGAACGAGCAGTACTTC.